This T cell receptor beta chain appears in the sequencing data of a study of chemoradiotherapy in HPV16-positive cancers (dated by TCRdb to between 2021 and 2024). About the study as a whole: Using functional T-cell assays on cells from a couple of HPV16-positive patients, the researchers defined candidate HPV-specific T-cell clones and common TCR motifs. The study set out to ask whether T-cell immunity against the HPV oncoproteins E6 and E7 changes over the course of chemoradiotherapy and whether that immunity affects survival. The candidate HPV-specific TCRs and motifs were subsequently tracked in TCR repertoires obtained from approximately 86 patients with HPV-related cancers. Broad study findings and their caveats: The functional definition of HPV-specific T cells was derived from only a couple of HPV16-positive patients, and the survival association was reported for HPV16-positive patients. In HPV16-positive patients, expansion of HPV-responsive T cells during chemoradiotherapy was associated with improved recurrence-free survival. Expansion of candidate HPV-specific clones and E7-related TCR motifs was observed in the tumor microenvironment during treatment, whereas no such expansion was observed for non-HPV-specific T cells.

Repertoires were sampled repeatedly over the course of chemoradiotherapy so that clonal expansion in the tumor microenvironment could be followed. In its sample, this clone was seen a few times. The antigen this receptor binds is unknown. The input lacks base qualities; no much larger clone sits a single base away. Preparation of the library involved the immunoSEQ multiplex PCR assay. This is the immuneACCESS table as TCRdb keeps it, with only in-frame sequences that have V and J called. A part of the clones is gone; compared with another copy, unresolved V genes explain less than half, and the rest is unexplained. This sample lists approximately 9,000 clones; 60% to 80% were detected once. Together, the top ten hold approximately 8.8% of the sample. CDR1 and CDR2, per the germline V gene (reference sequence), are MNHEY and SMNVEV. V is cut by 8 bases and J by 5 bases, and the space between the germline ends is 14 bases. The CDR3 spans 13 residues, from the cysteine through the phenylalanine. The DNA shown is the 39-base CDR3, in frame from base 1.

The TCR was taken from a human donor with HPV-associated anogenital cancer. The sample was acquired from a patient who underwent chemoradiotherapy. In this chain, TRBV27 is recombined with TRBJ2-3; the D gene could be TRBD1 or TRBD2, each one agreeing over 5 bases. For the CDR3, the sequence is CASGGNQEDTQYF. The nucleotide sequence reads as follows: TGTGCCAGCGGGGGTAATCAGGAAGATACGCAGTATTTT.